One and the same sample provided the 27 T cell receptor beta chains below, sequenced in a study of blood T cell repertoires in COVID-19. The data were produced by immunoSEQ multiplex PCR, yet TCRdb's version contains in-frame clones alone and is incomplete. The sample records 150,000 to 200,000 clones, less than 90% being singletons. Material: peripheral blood. These receptors were collected from a woman in her 70s with acute or convalescent COVID-19.

V is TRBV19 and J is TRBJ1-1, with TRBD1 as a possible D gene (5 bases). CDR3 size: 15 residues. V was cut by 3 bases and J by 1 base, with 12 bases left in between. Germline lookup yields CDR1 LNHDA and CDR2 SQIVND (reference sequence). DNA for the CDR3: TGTGCCAGTAGTATGAAGGGGCCGGGGAACACTGAAGCTTTCTTT. Translation gives CASSMKGPGNTEAFF.

The J gene is TRBJ1-4, the V gene TRBV2, with D hard to call. There are 14 residues in the CDR3. Germline lookup yields CDR1 SNHLY and CDR2 FYNNEI. Trimming left V 4 bases short and J 5 bases short, with 11 bases between. The CDR3 sequence: CASSGSRSNEKLFF. The CDR3 DNA reads TGTGCCAGCAGTGGTTCACGGAGCAATGAAAAACTGTTTTTT.

The chain combines TRBV20-1 with TRBJ2-7; TRBD1 aligns across 7 bases. The CDR3 covers 13 residues. V shed 3 bases and J 1 base; nucleotides not matched to a gene: 3. The germline CDR1 and CDR2 sequences are DFQATT and SNEGSKA (reference sequence). The CDR3, as DNA: TGCAGTGCTAGTGGGGACAGTTCCTACGAGCAGTACTTC. This gives the protein CSASGDSSYEQYF.

The V call is TRBV5-1, the J call TRBJ2-2; D is possibly TRBD1 (6 bases). The CDR3 has 16 residues. Germline CDR1 SGHRS, CDR2 YFSETQ. V was pared by 1 base and J by 4 bases, with 14 bases between. CDR3 coding DNA: TGCGCCAGCAGCTTGACCGGTGGGACATTCACCGGGGAGCTGTTTTTT. It translates to CASSLTGGTFTGELFF.

Here the CDR3 reads CASSLTGMVAEAFF. The CDR3 region has the DNA TGTGCCAGCAGCTTGACAGGGATGGTCGCTGAAGCTTTCTTT. The chain carries TRBV5-4 and TRBJ1-1, with D perhaps TRBD1 (6 bases). CDR3 length: 14 amino acids. The germline CDR1 and CDR2 sequences are SGHNT and YYREEE (reference sequence). The V end lost 1 base, the J end lost 6 bases, and 13 bases lay between the germline ends.

This chain connects TRBV7-7 to TRBJ1-4; possibly TRBD1 for D (6 bases). The V end was cut by 4 bases, the J end by 7 bases, with 16 bases between. The germline gives CDR1 SSHAT, CDR2 FNYEAQ (reference sequence). The CDR3 spans 15 residues. The DNA of the CDR3 is TGTGCCAGCAGCTCCTATTCGGGGGGCGTTGAAAAACTGTTTTTT. The encoded protein is CASSSYSGGVEKLFF.

This chain joins TRBV10-3 and TRBJ1-5; weak D call: TRBD1 (5 bases). The CDR3 covers 17 residues. Trimming stripped 4 bases from V and 7 bases from J, with 23 bases between. Per the germline V gene, CDR1 is ENHRY and CDR2 is SYGVKD. CDR3 amino acids: CAISGATGTPGGQPQHF. In DNA form, the CDR3 reads TGTGCCATCAGTGGGGCGACGGGGACTCCGGGAGGGCAGCCCCAGCATTTT.

This chain uses TRBV7-2 with TRBJ1-1, with 11 nucleotides matching TRBD1. The germline V gene has CDR1 SGHTA and CDR2 FQGNSA. V was clipped by 1 base and J by 4 bases; unmatched bases: 2. This CDR3 comprises 15 residues. The CDR3 DNA is TGTGCCAGCAGCTTAGTGGGGACAGGGGGCACTGAAGCTTTCTTT. Translation: CASSLVGTGGTEAFF.

The rearrangement links TRBV27 to TRBJ1-2, with 8 bases lining up with TRBD1. Germline assignment: CDR1 MNHEY and CDR2 SMNVEV (reference sequence). V trimming: 4 bases; J trimming: 6 bases; junction bases outside the gene matches: 10. There are 15 residues in the CDR3. As DNA, the CDR3 is TGTGCCAGCAGTTCCCTGGACAGGGTTGACCATGGCTACACCTTC. Encoded protein: CASSSLDRVDHGYTF.

This clone was found a few times. J is TRBJ2-2 and V is TRBV28, with 12 bases fitting TRBD2. Unmatched junction bases numbered 9, after V lost 6 bases and J lost 7 bases. The CDR3 spans 16 residues. Germline-derived CDR1 and CDR2 are MDHEN and SYDVKM. The CDR3 region is CASRFGLAGRGGELFF. As DNA, the CDR3 is TGTGCCAGCAGGTTTGGACTAGCGGGGCGTGGCGGGGAGCTGTTTTTT. Complete variable domain (other parts from reference TRBV28 and TRBJ2-2): DVKVTQSSRYLVKRTGEKVFLECVQDMDHENMFWYRQDPGLGLRLIYFSYDVKMKEKGDIPEGYSVSREKKERFSLILESASTNQTSMYLCASRFGLAGRGGELFFGEGSRLTVL.

The V call is TRBV7-9, the J call TRBJ2-7, with 10 positions matching TRBD2. This CDR3 region has 15 residues. Germline V CDR1 and CDR2: SEHNR, FQNEAQ (reference sequence). V lost 0 bases and J lost 4; bases outside the gene matches: 3. For the CDR3, the DNA is TGTGCCAGCAGCTTAGCGCATAGCGGGAGGTACGAGCAGTACTTC. Protein product: CASSLAHSGRYEQYF.

This clone was detected a few times. V is TRBV7-2 and J is TRBJ1-2; D possibly corresponds to TRBD1 (5 bases). Germline-derived CDR1 and CDR2 are SGHTA and FQGNSA. There are 14 residues in the CDR3. Trimming pared 3 bases from V and 3 bases from J, leaving 11 bases between. The CDR3 region is CASSFRQGDYGYTF. In DNA form, the CDR3 reads TGTGCCAGCAGCTTTAGGCAGGGCGACTATGGCTACACCTTC.

Only one count was recorded for this clone. V usage is TRBV2 and J usage is TRBJ1-6, with a possible D match to TRBD1 (6 bases). V shed 3 bases and J shed 10 bases, with 16 bases lying between them. Germline loops: CDR1 SNHLY, CDR2 FYNNEI. The CDR3 sequence is 15 residues long. The CDR3 bases are TGTGCCAGCAGTGAGAGGGGGAAAAGAAACTCACCCCTCCACTTT. Its protein is CASSERGKRNSPLHF.

V gene TRBV20-1 combines with J gene TRBJ2-7; D is perhaps TRBD1 (6 bases). This CDR3 spans 11 amino acids. Germline V gives CDR1 DFQATT, CDR2 SNEGSKA (reference sequence). V was cut by 2 bases and J by 5 bases, with 7 bases left in between. CDR3 residues: CSARHRDEQYF. Here the CDR3 DNA reads TGCAGTGCTAGACACAGGGACGAGCAGTACTTC.

The table lists this clone with a few counts. This rearrangement joins TRBV7-9 to TRBJ1-2; D is uncertain. Looked up from germline, CDR1 is SEHNR and CDR2 is FQNEAQ (reference sequence). The germline V and J ends were trimmed by 8 bases and 6 bases, with 16 bases remaining between them. This CDR3 is 13 amino acids long. CDR3 protein: CASVAGGGNGYTF. In nucleotides, the CDR3 is TGTGCCAGCGTAGCTGGCGGTGGCAATGGCTACACCTTC.

This chain uses TRBV5-5 with TRBJ2-3, with no clear D. Germline CDR1 and CDR2: SGHKS and YYEKEE (reference sequence). This CDR3 contains 14 residues. V was shortened by 0 bases and J by 0 bases, with 5 bases between the two germline ends. As DNA, the CDR3 is TGTGCCAGCAGCTTGGTTTCTAGCACAGATACGCAGTATTTT. The encoded protein is CASSLVSSTDTQYF.

The chain couples TRBV5-4 to TRBJ2-1; D possibly corresponds to TRBD2 (6 bases). The CDR3 is 15 residues long. Germline lookup yields CDR1 SGHNT and CDR2 YYREEE (reference sequence). With 0 bases removed from V and 10 bases from J, the gap between germline ends came to 17 bases. The CDR3 protein is CASSLAVGGITEQFF. For the CDR3, the DNA is TGTGCCAGCAGCTTGGCCGTCGGCGGGATCACGGAGCAGTTCTTC. The full variable domain, with the rest looked up from reference TRBV5-4 and TRBJ2-1, is ETGVTQSPTHLIKTRGQQVTLRCSSQSGHNTVSWYQQALGQGPQFIFQYYREEENGRGNFPPRFSGLQFPNYSSELNVNALELDDSALYLCASSLAVGGITEQFFGPGTRLTVL.

The chain carries TRBV4-1 and TRBJ1-3; TRBD1 aligns across 8 bases. After removal of 0 bases from V and 8 bases from J, the junction contained 12 bases not matched to a gene. The CDR3 is made up of 17 amino acids. Germline V gives CDR1 MGHRA, CDR2 YSYEKL. The CDR3 here is CASSQDHQATGADTIYF. The CDR3 region has the DNA TGCGCCAGCAGCCAAGATCATCAGGCGACAGGGGCCGACACCATATATTTT.

The chain carries TRBV2 and TRBJ2-1, with 8 nucleotides matching TRBD2. Germline CDR1 reads SNHLY; CDR2 reads FYNNEI. The CDR3 has 12 residues. Trimming cost V 11 bases and J 5 bases; bases outside gene matches: 5. The DNA for the CDR3 is TGTGCCGGTCTGACTAGCGACAATGAGCAGTTCTTC. Encoded protein: CAGLTSDNEQFF.

The sample holds a few counts of this clone. The rearrangement joins TRBV2 to TRBJ1-6, with D unclear. V was pared by 3 bases and J by 10 bases, with 7 bases between. This CDR3 spans 12 amino acids. Germline CDR1 SNHLY, CDR2 FYNNEI. In DNA, the CDR3 is TGTGCCAGCAGTGAGTCGAGGTCACCCCTCCACTTT. It encodes CASSESRSPLHF.

This clone was found once. V usage is TRBV5-4 and J usage is TRBJ2-3; D call uncertain. Trimming pared 0 bases from V and 6 bases from J, leaving 5 bases between. Germline loops: CDR1 SGHNT, CDR2 YYREEE (reference sequence). The CDR3 loop spans 12 amino acids. CDR3 region: CASSLAPDTQYF. The CDR3 region has the DNA TGTGCCAGCAGCTTGGCCCCGGATACGCAGTATTTT.

The rearrangement links TRBV7-2 to TRBJ2-2, with TRBD1 matching over 8 bases. The CDR3 is 15 residues long. CDR1 is SGHTA, CDR2 FQGNSA, per germline. V trimming: 5 bases; J trimming: 1 base; junction bases outside the gene matches: 3. Here the CDR3 reads CASSQGTGNTGELFF. The DNA for the CDR3 is TGTGCCAGCAGCCAAGGGACAGGGAACACCGGGGAGCTGTTTTTT.

V and J are TRBV28 and TRBJ1-3, with D unclear. Trimming cost V 4 bases and J 0 bases, with 7 bases left between them. Per germline, CDR1 MDHEN and CDR2 SYDVKM. The CDR3 has 14 amino acids. CDR3 loop: CASSSPSSGNTIYF. The CDR3 DNA is TGTGCCAGCAGTTCCCCCAGCTCTGGAAACACCATATATTTT.

The chain combines TRBV3-1 (or the pseudogene TRBV3-2) with TRBJ1-1; tentatively, D is TRBD1 (5 bases). Trimming stripped 1 base from V and 5 bases from J, with 14 bases between. The CDR3 has 15 amino acids. Germline-derived CDR1 and CDR2 are LGHDT and YNNKEL (reference sequence). CDR3 region: CASSQGWDSGTEAFF. In DNA form, the CDR3 reads TGTGCCAGCAGCCAAGGCTGGGACTCTGGGACTGAAGCTTTCTTT.

This clone has more than one count but fewer than ten. The genes are TRBV4-2 and TRBJ1-2; D is undetermined. From germline, CDR1 is LGHNA and CDR2 YNFKEQ. The CDR3 consists of 14 residues. V lost 1 base and J lost 5, with 11 bases in between. The CDR3, as DNA: TGTGCCAGCAGCCAAGTTAGAGGAACTTATGGCTACACCTTC. Amino acid sequence: CASSQVRGTYGYTF.

The genes are TRBV5-1 and TRBJ2-7, with 7 bases aligning to TRBD1. With 0 bases clipped from V and 3 bases from J, the junction kept 3 bases outside the gene matches. The CDR3 totals 14 residues. CDR1 and CDR2 (germline): SGHRS, YFSETQ. CDR3 nucleotide sequence: TGCGCCAGCAGCTTGGGACAGGGATTCTACGAGCAGTACTTC. The encoded protein is CASSLGQGFYEQYF.

The chain carries TRBV13 and TRBJ1-1, with TRBD1 identical over 9 bases. V was pared by 5 bases and J by 3 bases, with 4 bases of the junction left unmatched. This CDR3 is built from 14 residues. CDR1 PRHDT and CDR2 FYEKMQ come from the germline V gene (reference sequence). CDR3 nucleotides: TGTGCCAGCAGCATGAGACAGGGGGACACTGAAGCTTTCTTT. It specifies CASSMRQGDTEAFF.